This TCR beta chain was observed in a study of patients and donors after allogeneic stem cell transplantation. The germline V gene has CDR1 SGHTA and CDR2 FQGNSA. This CDR3 spans 14 amino acids. V lost 4 bases and J lost 7, with 11 bases in between. TCRdb used MiXCR to reprocess the RT-PCR reads, holding one entry per CDR3 protein. The sample has under 200,000 distinct CDR3 sequences; 24% are singletons. Sequencing was done on a sample of blood, either unsorted or a sorted T cell fraction (not recorded which). The chain combines TRBV7-2 with TRBJ1-6; D ambiguous. The sequence derives from a human donor who was either an allogeneic HSCT recipient or a stem cell or donor lymphocyte infusion donor (not recorded which). It is not recorded whose cells these are; they may come from a transplant donor. CDR3 residues: CASSSPLLNSPLHF. CDR3 DNA: TGTGCCAGCAGCTCTCCTTTATTAAATTCACCCCTCCACTTT. The whole variable domain, remainder taken from reference TRBV7-2 and TRBJ1-6, is GAGVSQSPSNKVTEKGKDVELRCDPISGHTALYWYRQSLGQGLEFLIYFQGNSAPDKSGLPSDRFSAERTGGSVSTLTIQRTQQEDSAVYLCASSSPLLNSPLHFGNGTRLTVT.